This TCR beta chain was documented in a study of blood T cell repertoires in COVID-19. Study details: Sites in the United States, Italy and Spain provided acute and convalescent COVID-19 samples. In each case, the material was cDNA or gDNA derived from T cells, B-cell-depleted T cells, or PBMCs.

Between the trimmed V and J ends, which lost 6 bases and 4 bases, there was a span of 13 bases. The CDR3 contains 14 residues. Germline lookup yields CDR1 LNHDA and CDR2 SQIVND (reference sequence). Per the original methods: Quantification of nucleated cells was approximated via reference gene primer amplification. TCRdb's copy holds only in-frame clones and misses some; the assay was immunoSEQ multiplex PCR. V, J and clone size are those of that table, while D and trimming were read from the DNA. This table holds roughly 80,000 clones, about four fifths found once. The sequence came from an elderly man with acute or convalescent COVID-19. The V gene is TRBV19, the J gene TRBJ2-1, with D unclear. Material for sequencing was peripheral blood. Here the CDR3 DNA reads TGTGCCAGTAGATTACAAGTCTGGTACAATGAGCAGTTCTTC. This sequence encodes CASRLQVWYNEQFF.